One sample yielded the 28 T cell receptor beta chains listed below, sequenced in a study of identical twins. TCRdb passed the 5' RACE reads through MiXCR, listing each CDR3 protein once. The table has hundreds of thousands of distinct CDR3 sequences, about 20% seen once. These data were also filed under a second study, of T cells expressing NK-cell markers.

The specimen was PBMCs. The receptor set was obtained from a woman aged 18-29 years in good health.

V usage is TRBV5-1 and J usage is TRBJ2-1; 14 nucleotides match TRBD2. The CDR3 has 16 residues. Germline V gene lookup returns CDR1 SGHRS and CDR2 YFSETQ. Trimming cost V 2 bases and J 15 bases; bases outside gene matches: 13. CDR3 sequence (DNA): TGCGCCAGCAGCTTCCAAGCAGGGACTAGCGGGGGAGAGAGGTTCTTC. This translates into CASSFQAGTSGGERFF. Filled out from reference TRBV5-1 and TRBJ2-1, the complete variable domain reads KAGVTQTPRYLIKTRGQQVTLSCSPISGHRSVSWYQQTPGQGLQFLFEYFSETQRNKGNFPGRFSGRQFSNSRSEMNVSTLELGDSALYLCASSFQAGTSGGERFFGPGTRLTVL.

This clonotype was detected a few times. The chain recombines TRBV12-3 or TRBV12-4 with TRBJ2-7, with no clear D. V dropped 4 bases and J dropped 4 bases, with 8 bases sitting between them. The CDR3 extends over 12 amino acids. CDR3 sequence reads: CASSSSWYEQYF. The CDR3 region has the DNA TGTGCCAGCAGTTCCTCGTGGTACGAGCAGTACTTC.

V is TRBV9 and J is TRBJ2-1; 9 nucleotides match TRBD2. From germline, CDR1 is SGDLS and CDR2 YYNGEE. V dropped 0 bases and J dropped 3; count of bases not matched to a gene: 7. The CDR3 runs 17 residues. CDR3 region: CASSVGASGISYNEQFF. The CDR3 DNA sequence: TGTGCCAGCAGCGTAGGGGCTAGCGGGATCAGCTACAATGAGCAGTTCTTC.

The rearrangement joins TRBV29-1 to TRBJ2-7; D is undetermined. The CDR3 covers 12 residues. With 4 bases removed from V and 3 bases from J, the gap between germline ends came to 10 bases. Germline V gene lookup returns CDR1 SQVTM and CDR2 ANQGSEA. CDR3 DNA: TGCAGCGTTGGAGTCCTAGGCTACGAGCAGTACTTC. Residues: CSVGVLGYEQYF.

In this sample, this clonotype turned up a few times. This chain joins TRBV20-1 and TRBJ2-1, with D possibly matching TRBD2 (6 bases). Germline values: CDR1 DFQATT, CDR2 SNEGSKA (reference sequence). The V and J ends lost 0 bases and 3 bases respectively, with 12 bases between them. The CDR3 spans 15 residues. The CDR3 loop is CSARDRGTLYNEQFF. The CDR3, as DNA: TGCAGTGCTAGAGATCGGGGGACCCTCTACAATGAGCAGTTCTTC.

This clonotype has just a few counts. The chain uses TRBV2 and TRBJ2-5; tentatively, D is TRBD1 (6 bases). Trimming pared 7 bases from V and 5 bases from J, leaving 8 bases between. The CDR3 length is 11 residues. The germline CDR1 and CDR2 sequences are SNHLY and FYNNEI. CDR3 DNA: TGTGCCAGCAAAAGGGGGGAGACCCAGTACTTC. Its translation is CASKRGETQYF.

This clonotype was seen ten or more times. Here the CDR3 reads CASSLADPPRDRANYGYTF. CDR3 nucleotides: TGTGCCAGCAGCTTAGCGGACCCTCCGCGGGACAGGGCTAACTATGGCTACACCTTC. The chain uses TRBV7-8 and TRBJ1-2; TRBD1 aligns across 9 bases. This CDR3 region has 19 residues. Trimming cost V 0 bases and J 0 bases; bases outside gene matches: 11. CDR1 SGHVS and CDR2 FQNEAQ come from the germline V gene.

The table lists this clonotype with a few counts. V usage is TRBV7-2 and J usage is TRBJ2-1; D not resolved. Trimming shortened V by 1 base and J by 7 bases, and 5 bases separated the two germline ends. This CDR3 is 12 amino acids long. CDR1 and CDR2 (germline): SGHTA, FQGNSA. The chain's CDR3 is CASSLDFNEQFF. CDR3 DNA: TGTGCCAGCAGCTTAGATTTTAATGAGCAGTTCTTC.

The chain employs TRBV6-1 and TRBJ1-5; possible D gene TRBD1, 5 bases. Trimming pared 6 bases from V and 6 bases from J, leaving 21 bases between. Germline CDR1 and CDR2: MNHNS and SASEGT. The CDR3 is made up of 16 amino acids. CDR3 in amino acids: CASSPTDGASRQPQHF. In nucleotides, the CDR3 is TGTGCCAGCAGCCCCACCGATGGGGCTTCACGTCAGCCCCAGCATTTT.

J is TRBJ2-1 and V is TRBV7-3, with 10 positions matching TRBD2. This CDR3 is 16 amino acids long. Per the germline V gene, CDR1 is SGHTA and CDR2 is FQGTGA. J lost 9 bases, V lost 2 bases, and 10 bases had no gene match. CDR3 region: CASSLGPSGGRGEQFF. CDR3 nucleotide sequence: TGTGCCAGCAGCTTAGGCCCTAGCGGGGGTAGGGGTGAGCAGTTCTTC.

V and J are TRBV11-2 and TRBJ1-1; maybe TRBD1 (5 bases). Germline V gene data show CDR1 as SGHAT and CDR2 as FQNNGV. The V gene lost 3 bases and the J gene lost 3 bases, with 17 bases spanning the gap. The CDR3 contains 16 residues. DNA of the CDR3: TGTGCCAGCAGCTTTTACCCAGGGTCGGAGGACACTGAAGCTTTCTTT. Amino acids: CASSFYPGSEDTEAFF. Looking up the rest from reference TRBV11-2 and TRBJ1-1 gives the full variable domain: EAGVAQSPRYKIIEKRQSVAFWCNPISGHATLYWYQQILGQGPKLLIQFQNNGVVDDSQLPKDRFSAERLKGVDSTLKIQPAKLEDSAVYLCASSFYPGSEDTEAFFGQGTRLTVV.

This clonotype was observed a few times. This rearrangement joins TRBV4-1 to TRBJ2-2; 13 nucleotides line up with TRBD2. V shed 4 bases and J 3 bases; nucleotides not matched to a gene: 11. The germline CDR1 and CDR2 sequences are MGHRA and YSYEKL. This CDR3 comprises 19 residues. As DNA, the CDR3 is TGCGCCAGCAGCCCGAAGGGGACTAGCGGGATGTATGACACCGGGGAGCTGTTTTTT. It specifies CASSPKGTSGMYDTGELFF.

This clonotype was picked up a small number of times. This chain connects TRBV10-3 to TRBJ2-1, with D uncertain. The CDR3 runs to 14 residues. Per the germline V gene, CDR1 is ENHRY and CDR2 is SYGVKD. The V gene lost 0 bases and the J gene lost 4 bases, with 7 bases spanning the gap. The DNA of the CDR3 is TGTGCCATCAGTGAGTCGGCCGCTTACAATGAGCAGTTCTTC. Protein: CAISESAAYNEQFF.

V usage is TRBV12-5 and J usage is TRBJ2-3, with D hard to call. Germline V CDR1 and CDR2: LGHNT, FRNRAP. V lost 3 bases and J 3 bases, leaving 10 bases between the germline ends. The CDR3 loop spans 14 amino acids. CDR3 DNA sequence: TGTGCTAGTGGTTTCCATCCAGGAACAGATACGCAGTATTTT. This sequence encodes CASGFHPGTDTQYF.

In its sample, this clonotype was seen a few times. The CDR3 DNA sequence: TGCGCCAGCAGCTTGTCAAGCGGCACAACAGATACGCAGTATTTT. This translates into CASSLSSGTTDTQYF. V gene TRBV5-1 combines with J gene TRBJ2-3, with D possibly matching TRBD2 (5 bases). Germline CDR1 reads SGHRS; CDR2 reads YFSETQ. The CDR3 is 15 residues long. V lost 1 base and J 3 bases, leaving 12 bases between the germline ends.

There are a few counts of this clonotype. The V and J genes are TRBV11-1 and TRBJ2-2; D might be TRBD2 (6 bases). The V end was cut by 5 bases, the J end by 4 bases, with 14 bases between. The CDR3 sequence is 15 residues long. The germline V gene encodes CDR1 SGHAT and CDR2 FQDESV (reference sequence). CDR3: CASSLHRGGTGELFF. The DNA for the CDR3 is TGTGCCAGCAGCCTACACCGGGGAGGCACCGGGGAGCTGTTTTTT.

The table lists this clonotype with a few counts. CDR3 DNA sequence: TGCAGCGTTGATTTGCGGGACAGGCAGAACACTGAAGCTTTCTTT. The encoded protein is CSVDLRDRQNTEAFF. The chain links TRBV29-1 to TRBJ1-1; TRBD1 aligns across 8 bases. The CDR3 runs to 15 residues. The J segment lost 1 base and the V segment lost 3 bases, leaving 7 bases of the junction unmatched. Germline assignment: CDR1 SQVTM and CDR2 ANQGSEA.

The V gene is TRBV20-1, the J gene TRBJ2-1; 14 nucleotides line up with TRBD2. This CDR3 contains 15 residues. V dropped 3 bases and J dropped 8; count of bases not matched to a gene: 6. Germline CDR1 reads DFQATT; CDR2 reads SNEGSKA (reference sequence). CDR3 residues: CSARGRGLAGDEQFF. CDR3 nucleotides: TGCAGTGCTAGGGGTCGGGGACTAGCGGGGGATGAGCAGTTCTTC.

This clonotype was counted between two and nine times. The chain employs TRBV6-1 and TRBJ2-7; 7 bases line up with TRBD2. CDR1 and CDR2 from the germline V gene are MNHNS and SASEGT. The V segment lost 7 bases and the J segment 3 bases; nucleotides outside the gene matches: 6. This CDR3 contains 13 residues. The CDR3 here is CASTAGRNYEQYF. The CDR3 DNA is TGTGCCAGCACAGCGGGAAGGAACTACGAGCAGTACTTC.

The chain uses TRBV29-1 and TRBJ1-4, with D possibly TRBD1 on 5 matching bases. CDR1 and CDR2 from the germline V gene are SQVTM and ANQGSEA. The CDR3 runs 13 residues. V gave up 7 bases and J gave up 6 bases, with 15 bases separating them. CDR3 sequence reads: CSAETAGDEKLFF. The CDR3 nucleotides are TGCAGCGCCGAGACAGCTGGAGATGAAAAACTGTTTTTT.

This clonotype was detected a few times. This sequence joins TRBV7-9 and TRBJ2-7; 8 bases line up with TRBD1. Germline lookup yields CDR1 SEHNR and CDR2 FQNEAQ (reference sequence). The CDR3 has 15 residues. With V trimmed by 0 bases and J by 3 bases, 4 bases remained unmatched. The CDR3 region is CASSLARTGFYEQYF. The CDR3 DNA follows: TGTGCCAGCAGCTTAGCCCGGACAGGGTTCTACGAGCAGTACTTC.

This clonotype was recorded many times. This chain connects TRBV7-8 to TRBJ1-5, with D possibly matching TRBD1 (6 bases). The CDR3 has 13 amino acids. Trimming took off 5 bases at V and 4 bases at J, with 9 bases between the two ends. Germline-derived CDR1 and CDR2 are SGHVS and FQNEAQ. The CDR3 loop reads CASSTGPNQPQHF. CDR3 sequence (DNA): TGTGCCAGCAGCACAGGGCCGAATCAGCCCCAGCATTTT.

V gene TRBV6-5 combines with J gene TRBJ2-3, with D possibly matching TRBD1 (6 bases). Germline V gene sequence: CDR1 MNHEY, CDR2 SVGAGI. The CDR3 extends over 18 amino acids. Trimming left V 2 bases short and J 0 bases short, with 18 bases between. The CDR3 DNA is TGTGCCAGCAGTTACCCAAGAGGCGCAGGGGTCAGCACAGATACGCAGTATTTT. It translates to CASSYPRGAGVSTDTQYF.

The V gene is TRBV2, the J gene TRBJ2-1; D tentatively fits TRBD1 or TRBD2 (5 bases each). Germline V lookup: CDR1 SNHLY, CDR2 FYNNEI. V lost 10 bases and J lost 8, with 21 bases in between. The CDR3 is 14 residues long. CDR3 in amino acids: CATAGAPNEDEQFF. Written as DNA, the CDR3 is TGTGCCACCGCCGGGGCCCCAAACGAGGATGAGCAGTTCTTC.

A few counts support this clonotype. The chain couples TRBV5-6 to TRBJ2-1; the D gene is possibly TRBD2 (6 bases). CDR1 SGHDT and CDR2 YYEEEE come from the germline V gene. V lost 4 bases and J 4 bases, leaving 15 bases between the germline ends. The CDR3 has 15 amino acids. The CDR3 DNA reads TGTGCCAGCAGCGGGGCGGGGATGGGATACAATGAGCAGTTCTTC. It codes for CASSGAGMGYNEQFF.

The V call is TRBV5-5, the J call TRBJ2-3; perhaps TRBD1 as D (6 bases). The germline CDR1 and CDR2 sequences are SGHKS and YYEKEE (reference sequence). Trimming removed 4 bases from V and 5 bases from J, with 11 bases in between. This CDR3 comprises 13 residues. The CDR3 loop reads CASSIGDKDTQYF. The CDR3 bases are TGTGCCAGCAGCATAGGGGACAAAGATACGCAGTATTTT.

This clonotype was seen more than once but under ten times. The CDR3 nucleotides read TGTGCCACCAGCTCAACCGACGGGCACAATGAGCAGTTCTTC. This sequence encodes CATSSTDGHNEQFF. The J gene is TRBJ2-1, the V gene TRBV15; D gene ambiguous. Deletions cut 5 bases from V and 5 bases from J, with 13 bases between. Germline values: CDR1 LNHNV, CDR2 YYDKDF (reference sequence). This CDR3 has 14 residues.

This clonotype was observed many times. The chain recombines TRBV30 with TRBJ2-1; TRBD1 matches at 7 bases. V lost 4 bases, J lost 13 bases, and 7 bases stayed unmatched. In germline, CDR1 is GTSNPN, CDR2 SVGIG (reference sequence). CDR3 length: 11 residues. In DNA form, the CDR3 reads TGTGCCTGGACCACAGGGGTTCTACAGTTCTTC. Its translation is CAWTTGVLQFF.